This T cell receptor beta chain comes out of a study of HIV-infected patients and healthy controls. The germline CDR1 and CDR2 sequences are SGHTA and FQGNSA. Trimming stripped 0 bases from V and 4 bases from J, with 10 bases between. The CDR3 sequence is 15 residues long. TCRdb recomputed calls from the 5' RACE reads with MiXCR, one row per CDR3 protein. The sample has some 67,000 distinct CDR3 sequences; 16% are singletons. Sequencing was carried out using CD4+ T cells from blood. The sequence was obtained from a human donor in good health. The chain employs TRBV7-2 and TRBJ2-1, with D unclear. DNA for the CDR3: TGTGCCAGCAGCTTAGCAGCTCTCCTTTACAATGAGCAGTTCTTC. Amino acids: CASSLAALLYNEQFF.